Sequencing of this T cell receptor beta chain was carried out in a study of CD8+ T cells in alopecia areata. Study results and caveats: Compared with normal scalp, lesional scalp had higher clonality and more expanded CD8+ clones.

As regards this clone: Its cognate antigen is unknown.

The treatment here: oral pan-JAK inhibitor, 5-10 mg twice daily. Trimming removed 7 bases from V and 0 bases from J, with 16 bases in between. The CDR3 runs 14 residues. CDR1 and CDR2 from the germline V gene are SQVTM and ANQGSEA. Isolated RNA was reverse transcribed into cDNA used as the sequencing template. Profiled with immunoSEQ multiplex PCR; TCRdb holds only in-frame clones, not every one. This table holds some 150,000 clones, about 88% found once. This receptor was taken from a human donor with alopecia areata. Sequencing was performed on CD8+ T cells sorted from blood, taken at week 4, from a patient treated with tofacitinib. The rearrangement uses TRBV29-1 and TRBJ2-7; D possibly corresponds to TRBD2 (6 bases). CDR3 sequence reads: CSALGTLHSYEQYF. In DNA form, the CDR3 reads TGCAGCGCGTTGGGGACTCTTCACTCCTACGAGCAGTACTTC.